The next 26 T cell receptor beta chains were all read from a single sample in a study of blood T cell repertoires in COVID-19. The method was immunoSEQ multiplex PCR; TCRdb's version includes in-frame clones alone and lacks a portion of them. The sample lists tens of thousands of clones, 80% to 85% seen once, with about 2.5% in the top ten. The specimen sequenced was peripheral blood. Receptors were obtained from a man older than 75 with active or convalescent COVID-19.

The V call is TRBV7-9, the J call TRBJ2-7, with D perhaps TRBD2 (6 bases). Trimming shortened V by 3 bases and J by 3 bases, and 18 bases separated the two germline ends. The germline CDR1 and CDR2 sequences are SEHNR and FQNEAQ (reference sequence). The CDR3 has 16 amino acids. The CDR3 reads CASSFYGTGTLYEQYF. The CDR3 region has the DNA TGTGCCAGCAGCTTTTACGGGACTGGGACTCTCTACGAGCAGTACTTC.

The chain carries TRBV10-3 and TRBJ2-7, with TRBD1 matching 9 bases. Germline lookup yields CDR1 ENHRY and CDR2 SYGVKD. The J segment lost 2 bases and the V segment lost 3 bases, leaving 8 bases of the junction unmatched. This CDR3 has 16 residues. CDR3 sequence: CAISDRRDRVTYEQYF. CDR3 bases: TGTGCCATCAGTGATCGCCGGGACAGGGTAACCTACGAGCAGTACTTC.

CDR3 residues: CARTIPGTLSNTGELFF. The CDR3 nucleotides are TGTGCCAGGACTATACCCGGGACACTCTCTAACACCGGGGAGCTGTTTTTT. The chain is built from TRBV5-8 and TRBJ2-2; TRBD1 is a possible D gene (6 bases). With 8 bases removed from V and 2 bases from J, the gap between germline ends came to 22 bases. The CDR3 totals 17 residues. Germline values: CDR1 SGHTS, CDR2 YDEGEE.

In its sample, this clone was seen once. This chain links TRBV19 with TRBJ2-7; D gene uncertain. CDR1 is LNHDA and CDR2 is SQIVND in the germline V gene (reference sequence). V was clipped by 3 bases and J by 0 bases, with 9 bases between them. The CDR3 contains 14 residues. The CDR3 sequence: CASSMSRSSYEQYF. The DNA of the CDR3 is TGTGCCAGTAGTATGAGTCGGAGCTCCTACGAGCAGTACTTC.

The CDR3 DNA reads TGTGCCAGCAGCCTTCCCGGGACTCGAGATACGCAGTATTTT. Translating it yields CASSLPGTRDTQYF. The chain combines TRBV28 with TRBJ2-3; weak D call: TRBD2 (6 bases). The length of the CDR3 is 14 residues. V lost 6 bases and J 5 bases, leaving 15 bases between the germline ends. Germline lookup yields CDR1 MDHEN and CDR2 SYDVKM.

J is TRBJ1-5 and V is TRBV19; perhaps TRBD1 as D (6 bases). The CDR3 is 15 amino acids. The V and J ends lost 6 bases and 2 bases respectively, with 14 bases between them. Germline CDR1 and CDR2: LNHDA and SQIVND (reference sequence). CDR3 sequence reads: CASSSTGRGNQPQHF. Here the CDR3 DNA reads TGTGCCAGTAGCTCCACAGGGAGGGGCAATCAGCCCCAGCATTTT.

The chain employs TRBV5-1 and TRBJ2-1; 13 positions agree with TRBD2. The germline V gene has CDR1 SGHRS and CDR2 YFSETQ. The length of the CDR3 is 19 residues. The V segment lost 2 bases and the J segment 4 bases; nucleotides outside the gene matches: 12. The CDR3 DNA reads as TGCGCCAGCAGCTTCGGGACTAGCGGGACTTTTCTGAGGTACAATGAGCAGTTCTTC. Protein sequence: CASSFGTSGTFLRYNEQFF.

CDR3 amino acids: CAITQRQDTEAFF. The CDR3 DNA is TGTGCCATCACCCAGCGGCAAGACACTGAAGCTTTCTTT. This chain joins TRBV10-3 and TRBJ1-1; D gene unclear. Germline V gene lookup returns CDR1 ENHRY and CDR2 SYGVKD. The CDR3 has 13 residues. Trimming took off 7 bases at V and 3 bases at J, with 12 bases between the two ends.

This chain uses TRBV12-5 with TRBJ2-3, with D perhaps TRBD2 (5 bases). V was pared by 4 bases and J by 1 base, with 6 bases between. Germline V gene lookup returns CDR1 LGHNT and CDR2 FRNRAP. This CDR3 has 13 residues. CDR3 region: CASGSGGTDTQYF. DNA for the CDR3: TGTGCTAGTGGTTCCGGGGGCACAGATACGCAGTATTTT.

The CDR3 bases are TGCGCCAGCAGCCAAGATGAGGCAGGGGGATGGAACACTGAAGCTTTCTTT. Its protein is CASSQDEAGGWNTEAFF. The chain joins TRBV4-1 to TRBJ1-1, with TRBD1 matching over 7 bases. This CDR3 is 17 amino acids long. Germline CDR1 MGHRA, CDR2 YSYEKL. V trimming: 0 bases; J trimming: 1 base; junction bases outside the gene matches: 8.

V is TRBV5-4 and J is TRBJ2-7; possible D gene TRBD1, 6 bases. This CDR3 spans 17 amino acids. The germline V gene encodes CDR1 SGHNT and CDR2 YYREEE (reference sequence). V lost 0 bases to trimming and J lost 0 bases, with 16 bases between them. The CDR3 bases are TGTGCCAGCAGCTTGGCCTACGGGACACTGAGCTCCTACGAGCAGTACTTC. This sequence encodes CASSLAYGTLSSYEQYF. The entire variable domain, with the rest obtained from reference TRBV5-4 and TRBJ2-7, is as follows: ETGVTQSPTHLIKTRGQQVTLRCSSQSGHNTVSWYQQALGQGPQFIFQYYREEENGRGNFPPRFSGLQFPNYSSELNVNALELDDSALYLCASSLAYGTLSSYEQYFGPGTRLTVT.

The gene calls are TRBV6-4 and TRBJ2-1; weak D call: TRBD2 (6 bases). The V and J ends lost 4 bases and 3 bases respectively, with 10 bases between them. CDR1 and CDR2 (germline): MRHNA, SNTAGT. This CDR3 comprises 14 residues. CDR3 DNA sequence: TGTGCCAGCAGTGTGGGGGGAAACTACAATGAGCAGTTCTTC. It specifies CASSVGGNYNEQFF.

The chain recombines TRBV3-1 (or the pseudogene TRBV3-2) with TRBJ1-2, with D tentatively TRBD1 (6 bases). V was clipped by 4 bases and J by 1 base, with 16 bases between them. The CDR3 is 16 residues long. Germline V gene data show CDR1 as LGHDT and CDR2 as YNNKEL (reference sequence). CDR3: CASSLKGQNINYGYTF. In DNA form, the CDR3 reads TGTGCCAGCAGCCTGAAAGGACAGAATATTAACTATGGCTACACCTTC.

The chain joins TRBV29-1 to TRBJ1-1; 8 bases are shared with TRBD1. The CDR3 covers 11 residues. Germline V CDR1 and CDR2: SQVTM, ANQGSEA. V was pared by 6 bases and J by 12 bases, with 9 bases of the junction left unmatched. CDR3 DNA: TGCAGCGTGTCCGGACAGGGCTTTTCTTTCTTT. It encodes CSVSGQGFSFF.

The chain combines TRBV10-3 with TRBJ1-3; D uncertain. V lost 2 bases, J lost 13 bases, and 9 bases lay in between. CDR1 and CDR2 from the germline V gene are ENHRY and SYGVKD. The CDR3 is 11 residues long. CDR3 sequence: CAISEHSGIYF. CDR3 nucleotides: TGTGCCATCAGTGAGCACTCGGGAATATATTTT.

The J gene is TRBJ1-2, the V gene TRBV7-2; tentatively, D is TRBD1 (6 bases). CDR3 length: 15 residues. Deletions cut 1 base from V and 4 bases from J, with 13 bases between. CDR1 is SGHTA and CDR2 is FQGNSA in the germline V gene. CDR3 sequence (DNA): TGTGCCAGCAGCTTAGTGCTCCAGGGGACCTATGGCTACACCTTC. This sequence encodes CASSLVLQGTYGYTF.

This clone was seen once. The rearrangement links TRBV11-2 to TRBJ2-5; D remains unclear. Germline V gives CDR1 SGHAT, CDR2 FQNNGV. Between the trimmed V and J ends, which lost 2 bases and 7 bases, there was a span of 11 bases. The CDR3 has 13 amino acids. The chain's CDR3 is CASSLTGPGTQYF. The CDR3 nucleotides are TGTGCCAGCAGCTTAACCGGCCCAGGGACCCAGTACTTC.

V and J are TRBV6-1 and TRBJ2-2; 8 nucleotides agree with TRBD1. CDR1 is MNHNS, CDR2 SASEGT, per germline. Germline trimming cut 4 bases from V and 0 bases from J; bases unmatched to any gene: 4. The CDR3 runs to 16 residues. Here the CDR3 reads CASSATTGANTGELFF. CDR3 nucleotides: TGTGCCAGCAGTGCGACGACAGGGGCGAACACCGGGGAGCTGTTTTTT.

As DNA, the CDR3 is TGTGCTAGTGGTTTGGTACTGGGCAGAAACACTGAAGCTTTCTTT. Translated, it gives CASGLVLGRNTEAFF. The genes are TRBV12-5 and TRBJ1-1; no clear D. CDR3 size: 15 residues. V was trimmed by 0 bases and J by 2 bases, leaving 10 bases between them. Germline V gives CDR1 LGHNT, CDR2 FRNRAP.

CDR3 coding DNA: TGTGCCAGCAGCTCCATCCCCCGGACAGCTAAACTCTACGAGCAGTACTTC. It encodes CASSSIPRTAKLYEQYF. The chain links TRBV11-2 to TRBJ2-7; D is possibly TRBD1 (6 bases). V shed 4 bases and J shed 3 bases, with 22 bases lying between them. CDR1 is SGHAT and CDR2 is FQNNGV in the germline V gene. CDR3 length equals 17 residues.

V gene TRBV19 combines with J gene TRBJ2-7, with D perhaps matching TRBD2 (6 bases). The V end lost 5 bases, the J end lost 6 bases, and 11 bases lay between the germline ends. This CDR3 comprises 12 residues. Germline V gene sequence: CDR1 LNHDA, CDR2 SQIVND (reference sequence). This CDR3 reads CASSPLGGEQYF. Written as DNA, the CDR3 is TGTGCCAGTAGTCCGCTCGGGGGCGAGCAGTACTTC.

This chain connects TRBV7-8 to TRBJ1-5; 8 bases line up with TRBD1. The CDR3 is 15 residues long. The trim removed 1 base at V and 6 bases at J, leaving 5 bases unmatched. The germline gives CDR1 SGHVS, CDR2 FQNEAQ. CDR3 region: CASSLGTGRGQPQHF. The CDR3 bases are TGTGCCAGCAGCTTAGGGACAGGGCGAGGTCAGCCCCAGCATTTT.

This chain uses TRBV7-8 with TRBJ2-7; 11 bases map to TRBD2. The germline V gene has CDR1 SGHVS and CDR2 FQNEAQ. There are 16 residues in the CDR3. The V gene end was trimmed by 5 bases and the J gene end by 3 bases; junction bases not matched to a gene: 9. CDR3 region: CASSLRLAGSFYEQYF. In DNA, the CDR3 is TGTGCCAGCAGCCTTAGACTAGCGGGATCGTTCTACGAGCAGTACTTC.

This sequence joins TRBV9 and TRBJ2-3; D might be TRBD1 (6 bases). CDR3 length equals 16 residues. Trimming left V 0 bases short and J 0 bases short, with 11 bases between. Germline V gene lookup returns CDR1 SGDLS and CDR2 YYNGEE. The DNA for the CDR3 is TGTGCCAGCAGCGTAGTTGGGGGCGTGAGCACAGATACGCAGTATTTT. It translates to CASSVVGGVSTDTQYF.

V usage is TRBV15 and J usage is TRBJ1-4, with D possibly being TRBD1 (6 bases). Germline V gene lookup returns CDR1 LNHNV and CDR2 YYDKDF (reference sequence). The CDR3 sequence is 16 residues long. V was clipped by 1 base and J by 5 bases, with 14 bases between them. CDR3 in amino acids: CATSRGGPGGNEKLFF. CDR3 DNA sequence: TGTGCCACCAGCAGAGGGGGGCCAGGAGGAAATGAAAAACTGTTTTTT.

This clone has a single count. This sequence joins TRBV2 and TRBJ1-1; 9 nucleotides match TRBD1. Germline V CDR1 and CDR2: SNHLY, FYNNEI. This CDR3 has 13 amino acids. The V and J ends lost 5 bases and 6 bases, in that order; junction bases with no gene match: 4. CDR3 amino acids: CASSSDRGAEAFF. As DNA, the CDR3 is TGTGCCAGCAGTTCGGACAGGGGCGCTGAAGCTTTCTTT.